Shown below are 4 T cell receptor beta chains from a single sample sequenced in a study of Ad26.COV2.S vaccination and SARS-CoV-2 variants. Data came from immunoSEQ multiplex PCR; TCRdb stores just in-frame clones and leaves some out. The repertoire consists of about 39,000 clones, with 75% to 85% occurring once and the leading ten covering around half. Sample: peripheral blood, taken after recovery from COVID-19. All receptors derive from a human donor who had recovered from COVID-19.

This clone was recorded a few times. The chain uses TRBV6-2 or TRBV6-3 and TRBJ2-1; TRBD2 matches 7 bases. Germline trimming cut 3 bases from V and 8 bases from J; bases unmatched to any gene: 16. Germline values: CDR1 MNHEY, CDR2 SVGEGT. This CDR3 has 17 amino acids. CDR3 DNA: TGTGCCAGCAGTTATCAGCGGGATAAAGGGATACGGGATGAGCAGTTCTTC. This sequence encodes CASSYQRDKGIRDEQFF.

The chain combines TRBV18 with TRBJ2-1; the match to TRBD1 covers 7 bases. The CDR3 totals 15 residues. V lost 5 bases and J lost 2; bases outside the gene matches: 6. Germline V gene lookup returns CDR1 KGHSH and CDR2 LQKENI. CDR3: CASSAGTEAYNEQFF. CDR3 in DNA: TGTGCCAGCTCAGCCGGGACAGAGGCCTACAATGAGCAGTTCTTC. Combining the CDR3 with reference TRBV18 and TRBJ2-1 gives the whole variable domain NAGVMQNPRHLVRRRGQEARLRCSPMKGHSHVYWYRQLPEEGLKFMVYLQKENIIDESGMPKERFSAEFPKEGPSILRIQQVVRGDSAAYFCASSAGTEAYNEQFFGPGTRLTVL.

The CDR3 region is CAITPGQGYEQYF. The CDR3 DNA sequence: TGTGCCATCACCCCCGGGCAGGGCTACGAGCAGTACTTC. The rearrangement joins TRBV10-3 to TRBJ2-7; tentatively, D is TRBD1 (5 bases). In germline, CDR1 is ENHRY, CDR2 SYGVKD. The CDR3 spans 13 residues. Trimming left V 7 bases short and J 3 bases short, with 13 bases between.

V gene TRBV29-1 combines with J gene TRBJ1-1; TRBD1 is a possible D gene (5 bases). The CDR3 is 13 residues long. In germline, CDR1 is SQVTM, CDR2 ANQGSEA. V was clipped by 4 bases and J by 0 bases, with 9 bases between them. The CDR3 DNA follows: TGCAGCGTTGTTCAGGGCCTGAACACTGAAGCTTTCTTT. Translation: CSVVQGLNTEAFF.